Below are 30 T cell receptor beta chains sequenced from a single sample in a study of blood T cells in healthy people across ages. Using a J-beta primer mix together with a sample-barcoded 5' primer, a second PCR was run for roughly 6 to 12 cycles. TCRdb reprocessed the 5' RACE reads via MiXCR and lists one record per CDR3 protein. In the table there are 650,000 to 1,000,000 distinct CDR3 sequences, under 40% of which are singletons. The sequenced sample consisted of blood. Source of these receptors: a man aged 18 to 30 in good health.

Comment on this clonotype: Given a much more abundant clone one base away, this may be a read error. This sequence joins TRBV12-3 or TRBV12-4 and TRBJ1-2; TRBD1 might be the D (6 bases). The length of the CDR3 is 16 residues. CDR3: CASSQTTGPARDGHTF. In DNA, the CDR3 is TGTGCCAGCAGTCAGACAACAGGGCCTGCGAGAGATGGCCACACCTTC.

This clonotype was seen a handful of times. The chain is built from TRBV3-1 and TRBJ1-4; D is undetermined. Per the germline V gene, CDR1 is LGHDT and CDR2 is YNNKEL (reference sequence). Trimming pared 8 bases from V and 7 bases from J, leaving 11 bases between. The CDR3 is 12 residues long. Written as DNA, the CDR3 is TGTGCCAGCTCATGGGGAGGTGAAAAACTGTTTTTT. It encodes CASSWGGEKLFF.

This clonotype was observed a few times. The chain joins TRBV2 to TRBJ1-5; the D is unclear. Trimming took 4 bases from V and 4 from J, leaving 11 bases between them. Germline CDR1 is SNHLY and CDR2 is FYNNEI. This CDR3 has 14 amino acids. This CDR3 is CASSVVGRNQPQHF. The CDR3 DNA reads as TGTGCCAGCAGTGTGGTAGGGCGAAATCAGCCCCAGCATTTT.

This clonotype was picked up a small number of times. The chain combines TRBV12-3 or TRBV12-4 with TRBJ1-1; 10 nucleotides line up with TRBD1. Trimming took 4 bases from V and 5 from J; bases not matched to a gene: 4. The CDR3 consists of 14 residues. The CDR3 region has the DNA TGTGCCAGCAGTTATGACAGGGGGCCTACTGAAGCTTTCTTT. Translation gives CASSYDRGPTEAFF.

The CDR3 region is CASSLEGRTSSWVNEQFF. The CDR3 nucleotides are TGCGCCAGCAGCTTGGAAGGCCGGACTAGCTCCTGGGTAAATGAGCAGTTCTTC. The rearrangement links TRBV5-1 to TRBJ2-1; 8 bases map to TRBD2. With V trimmed by 0 bases and J by 7 bases, 15 bases remained unmatched. The CDR3 loop spans 18 amino acids. Germline lookup yields CDR1 SGHRS and CDR2 YFSETQ.

This chain links TRBV25-1 with TRBJ1-1, with D maybe TRBD1 (5 bases). The CDR3 has 13 amino acids. CDR1 MGHDK and CDR2 SYGVNS come from the germline V gene. Trimming pared 3 bases from V and 9 bases from J, leaving 14 bases between. For the CDR3, the DNA is TGTGCCAGCAGTGACAGGGCGAAGTTACAAGCTTTCTTT. Translating it yields CASSDRAKLQAFF.

The chain employs TRBV12-3 or TRBV12-4 and TRBJ1-1; weak D call: TRBD1 (6 bases). The CDR3 contains 12 residues. V was pared by 4 bases and J by 8 bases, with 11 bases between. This chain's CDR3 is CASSWDIGEAFF. The CDR3 region has the DNA TGTGCCAGCAGTTGGGACATCGGAGAAGCTTTCTTT.

This clonotype was counted only a few times. The rearrangement links TRBV25-1 to TRBJ1-2; possible D gene TRBD1, 6 bases. Germline lookup yields CDR1 MGHDK and CDR2 SYGVNS. The CDR3 runs to 14 residues. V was trimmed by 5 bases and J by 2 bases, leaving 12 bases between them. In DNA form, the CDR3 reads TGTGCCAGCAGTAACACGGGGGCCAACTATGGCTACACCTTC. This translates into CASSNTGANYGYTF.

This clonotype was recorded once. A much larger clone lies one base from this, so it may be a read error. The rearrangement links TRBV20-1 to TRBJ2-7, with a weak D call TRBD1 (6 bases). The CDR3 is 15 residues long. V was shortened by 0 bases and J by 0 bases, with 12 bases between the two germline ends. Germline CDR1 reads DFQATT; CDR2 reads SNEGSKA (reference sequence). CDR3 in DNA: TGCAGTGCTAGAGACCCTCAGGGGAGCTCCTACGAGCAGTACTTC. Protein product: CSARDPQGSSYEQYF.

This clonotype was seen ten or more times. The V gene is TRBV28, the J gene TRBJ1-2; 9 bases agree with TRBD1. Germline trimming cut 4 bases from V and 5 bases from J; bases unmatched to any gene: 5. The V gene's germline CDR1 is MDHEN and CDR2 SYDVKM. The CDR3 spans 14 residues. The CDR3 spells CASSSPGQGYGYTF. The CDR3 DNA follows: TGTGCCAGCAGTTCGCCGGGACAGGGATATGGCTACACCTTC.

This chain connects TRBV18 to TRBJ1-2; D perhaps matches TRBD1 (6 bases). The CDR3 contains 13 residues. Trimming removed 1 base at V and 3 bases at J, with 6 bases between. Germline V lookup: CDR1 KGHSH, CDR2 LQKENI. CDR3 sequence reads: CASSPRTDYGYTF. The DNA of the CDR3 is TGTGCCAGCTCACCACGGACAGACTATGGCTACACCTTC.

This chain links TRBV7-2 with TRBJ1-1; possible D gene TRBD1, 6 bases. Germline V gene lookup returns CDR1 SGHTA and CDR2 FQGNSA. This CDR3 comprises 16 residues. V shed 5 bases and J shed 2 bases, with 18 bases lying between them. This CDR3 is CASSLGIDRPNTEAFF. In nucleotides, the CDR3 is TGTGCCAGCAGCCTAGGTATAGACAGGCCCAACACTGAAGCTTTCTTT.

For this clonotype: One end of the junction varies from germline; a read error may be responsible. The V gene is TRBV11-3, the J gene TRBJ2-3, with D uncertain. The CDR3 length is 12 residues. The germline CDR1 and CDR2 sequences are SGHNT and YENEEA. The CDR3 DNA reads TGTGCCAACAGCTTCTTGTCAGATACGCAGTATTTT. Residues: CANSFLSDTQYF.

Regarding this clonotype: It may be a read error: a sequence one base away is much more abundant. This rearrangement joins TRBV6-2 or TRBV6-3 to TRBJ1-6, with 7 bases that match TRBD1. CDR1 is MNHEY, CDR2 SVGEGT, per germline. The CDR3 sequence is 13 residues long. V dropped 8 bases and J dropped 7; count of bases not matched to a gene: 5. The CDR3: CASPGDRNSPLHF. As DNA, the CDR3 is TGTGCCAGCCCTGGGGACAGAAATTCACCCCTCCACTTT.

The chain joins TRBV9 to TRBJ2-2; 8 bases align to TRBD2. Germline CDR1 and CDR2: SGDLS and YYNGEE. V gave up 6 bases and J gave up 1 base; unmatched junction bases: 5. CDR3 length equals 15 residues. CDR3 residues: CASTGGGRNTGELFF. The DNA of the CDR3 is TGTGCCAGCACCGGGGGGGGCCGGAACACCGGGGAGCTGTTTTTT. The full variable domain, its missing parts supplied by reference TRBV9 and TRBJ2-2, is DSGVTQTPKHLITATGQRVTLRCSPRSGDLSVYWYQQSLDQGLQFLIQYYNGEERAKGNILERFSAQQFPDLHSELNLSSLELGDSALYFCASTGGGRNTGELFFGEGSRLTVL.

The chain combines TRBV27 with TRBJ1-1; TRBD1 is a possible D gene (6 bases). This CDR3 is 16 amino acids long. Germline assignment: CDR1 MNHEY and CDR2 SMNVEV (reference sequence). V lost 8 bases, J lost 3 bases, and 22 bases lay in between. CDR3 loop: CASAPWGGGKYTEAFF. In DNA, the CDR3 is TGTGCCAGCGCACCATGGGGAGGGGGAAAGTACACTGAAGCTTTCTTT.

The rearrangement links TRBV20-1 to TRBJ2-7; tentatively, D is TRBD2 (7 bases). Matching the DNA end better, TRBJ2-5 makes the J call doubtful. This CDR3 is 13 amino acids long. CDR1 and CDR2 (germline): DFQATT, SNEGSKA (reference sequence). The DNA for the CDR3 is TGCAGTCCCTGGGGGGGGCGCTTTGAGACCCAGTACTTC. Amino acid sequence: CSPWGGRFETQYF.

Comments on this clonotype: Being one base from a much bigger clone, this may be a read error. The V call is TRBV14, the J call TRBJ2-4, with a tentative D call TRBD1 (5 bases). Gene TRBJ2-7 matches the end of the DNA better, so the J call may be wrong. The CDR3 loop spans 13 amino acids. Looked up from germline, CDR1 is SGHDN and CDR2 is FVKESK. The CDR3: CASSDSSYYEQYF. Here the CDR3 DNA reads TGTGCCAGCAGCGACAGCTCGTACTACGAGCAGTACTTC.

This rearrangement joins TRBV20-1 to TRBJ2-7; TRBD2 matches 11 bases. The CDR3 runs 15 residues. CDR1 is DFQATT, CDR2 SNEGSKA, per germline (reference sequence). V lost 0 bases to trimming and J lost 4 bases; unmatched junction nucleotides: 5. CDR3 nucleotide sequence: TGCAGTGCTAGAGATAGCCCTAGCGGGGGGTACGAGCAGTACTTC. This translates into CSARDSPSGGYEQYF.

V usage is TRBV12-3 or TRBV12-4 and J usage is TRBJ2-1; D is unresolved. The J call may be wrong; the DNA end is better matched by TRBJ2-7. The CDR3 runs 12 residues. This CDR3 is CASSFPYREQYF. CDR3 sequence (DNA): TGTGCCAGCAGTTTCCCGTATCGCGAGCAGTACTTC.

J is TRBJ1-2 and V is TRBV30; no clear D gene. V shed 3 bases and J shed 10 bases, with 15 bases lying between them. CDR3 length: 12 amino acids. CDR1 and CDR2 from the germline V gene are GTSNPN and SVGIG (reference sequence). The CDR3 DNA is TGTGCCTGGAGACCCCCCCATCGGGACTACACCTTC. Residues: CAWRPPHRDYTF.

This clonotype appeared many times. V usage is TRBV12-3 or TRBV12-4 and J usage is TRBJ1-1, with 9 bases aligning to TRBD1. Germline trimming cut 6 bases from V and 4 bases from J; bases unmatched to any gene: 3. This CDR3 contains 13 residues. The CDR3 reads CASRDRGGTEAFF. In DNA form, the CDR3 reads TGTGCCAGCAGGGACAGGGGAGGCACTGAAGCTTTCTTT.

This clonotype was observed a handful of times. CDR3 residues: CASSLVDRGNTGELFF. The DNA for the CDR3 is TGCGCCAGCAGCTTGGTCGACAGGGGTAACACCGGGGAGCTGTTTTTT. The chain links TRBV5-1 to TRBJ2-2; 8 bases agree with TRBD1. CDR1 and CDR2 (germline): SGHRS, YFSETQ. V shed 0 bases and J 2 bases; nucleotides not matched to a gene: 3. There are 16 residues in the CDR3.

CDR3 amino acids: CASSQGPSRYNEQYF. In DNA form, the CDR3 reads TGCGCCAGCAGCCAAGGGCCCAGCCGTTACAATGAGCAGTACTTC. The chain employs TRBV4-3 and TRBJ2-1; D is unresolved. The J call may be incorrect, as the DNA end agrees better with TRBJ2-7. In germline, CDR1 is LGHNA, CDR2 YSLEER. CDR3 length: 15 residues.

V gene TRBV5-1 combines with J gene TRBJ2-7; no definite D call. Germline V gene sequence: CDR1 SGHRS, CDR2 YFSETQ. Between the trimmed V and J ends, which lost 4 bases and 2 bases, there was a span of 10 bases. The CDR3 is 13 amino acids. This CDR3 is CASSVDGTYEQYF. The CDR3, as DNA: TGCGCCAGCAGCGTGGACGGCACCTACGAGCAGTACTTC.

The chain uses TRBV24-1 and TRBJ2-3; a possible D gene is TRBD2 (5 bases). The CDR3 sequence is 14 residues long. CDR1 and CDR2 (germline): KGHDR, SFDVKD. V was clipped by 9 bases and J by 0 bases, with 12 bases between them. The CDR3 here is CATPGMPSTDTQYF. CDR3 coding DNA: TGTGCCACCCCCGGGATGCCTAGCACAGATACGCAGTATTTT.

This clonotype turned up a few times. The rearrangement links TRBV6-1 to TRBJ2-5; TRBD1 might be the D (6 bases). Per the germline V gene, CDR1 is MNHNS and CDR2 is SASEGT. Trimming cost V 4 bases and J 2 bases, with 8 bases left between them. The CDR3 sequence is 13 residues long. The CDR3 loop reads CASSGTVQETQYF. The CDR3 DNA sequence: TGTGCCAGCAGTGGGACAGTACAAGAGACCCAGTACTTC.

This rearrangement joins TRBV28 to TRBJ2-7; the match to TRBD1 covers 7 bases. There are 13 residues in the CDR3. Trimming removed 5 bases from V and 6 bases from J; junction bases left unmatched: 7. Per the germline V gene, CDR1 is MDHEN and CDR2 is SYDVKM. The chain's CDR3 is CASSARGTFEQYF. CDR3 nucleotides: TGTGCCAGCAGTGCCAGGGGGACATTCGAGCAGTACTTC. The full variable domain, with the rest looked up from reference TRBV28 and TRBJ2-7, is DVKVTQSSRYLVKRTGEKVFLECVQDMDHENMFWYRQDPGLGLRLIYFSYDVKMKEKGDIPEGYSVSREKKERFSLILESASTNQTSMYLCASSARGTFEQYFGPGTRLTVT.

V usage is TRBV28 and J usage is TRBJ1-5; 9 bases map to TRBD1. The length of the CDR3 is 17 residues. Trimming took 3 bases from V and 5 from J; bases not matched to a gene: 11. Germline V lookup: CDR1 MDHEN, CDR2 SYDVKM. CDR3 region: CASSLPTTQGADQPQHF. The CDR3 DNA follows: TGTGCCAGCAGTTTGCCAACCACACAGGGGGCCGATCAGCCCCAGCATTTT.

A remark on this clonotype: A much more abundant neighbour one base away suggests this may be a read error. The CDR3 DNA reads TGTGCCAGCAGCCAAGATGGCAGAGGGATCAGGCCCCAGCATTTT. Its protein is CASSQDGRGIRPQHF. This chain uses TRBV4-2 with TRBJ1-5; the D is unclear. Per germline, CDR1 LGHNA and CDR2 YNFKEQ. CDR3 length: 15 amino acids. Trimming took off 0 bases at V and 9 bases at J, with 15 bases between the two ends.